This TCR beta chain appears in the sequencing data of a study of blood T cells in healthy people across ages (dated by TCRdb to the mid-2010s). The study in broad terms: In model experiments, template switching captured about one uniquely barcoded TCR beta cDNA molecule for every two T cells. The study measured age-related changes in TCR beta repertoire diversity using deep sequencing normalized with unique cDNA molecular identifiers. Four age groups were formed from the donors: young (average approximately 15 years), middle-aged (approximately 41), aged (approximately 60) and long-lived (about 80). For two donors (one aged 18 to 29 and one aged 80 or older), the study analyzed two additional independent replicas of 1 million unique cDNA reads from the same blood draw.

From its cysteine to its phenylalanine, the CDR3 spans 13 amino acids. Here the CDR3 DNA is all that survives: 39 bases in frame from base 1. Trimming removed 6 bases from V and 12 bases from J, leaving 20 bases between the germline ends. With respect to this clonotype: There is no known antigen for this receptor. Qualities for individual bases were not recorded, and no much larger clone is one base off.

Systemically healthy Caucasian individuals from Russia, 35 to 50 in total and aged about 6 to 100 years, were included as donors. Around 10 milliliters of peripheral blood were drawn from each donor into EDTA-treated Vacutainer tubes. Ficoll-Paque density-gradient centrifugation was used to isolate PBMCs, with at least 6.5 million obtained per sample. Total RNA was extracted from PBMCs with Trizol reagent, with at least 6 micrograms obtained per sample. For every donor, an aliquot of PBMCs went through flow cytometry to measure the percentages of naive CD45RAhigh/CD27high T cells. The library relied on 5' RACE. The sample was run on an Illumina HiSeq 2500. The second PCR ran for roughly 6 to 11 cycles and used a J-beta primer mix along with a sample-barcoded 5' primer. Each TCR beta cDNA molecule received a unique molecular identifier from a template-switch 5' adaptor carrying 12 random nucleotides. Each sample yielded at least 3 million CDR3-containing paired-end reads. All of the RNA was converted into first-strand cDNA using the Mint cDNA synthesis kit, with a TRBC-specific oligonucleotide serving as the primer. Following uracil-DNA glycosylase treatment, a first 18-cycle PCR with universal primers M1SS and BC2_uni_R was performed on all cDNA. In the original analysis: Each sample was normalized by randomly selecting 1 million high-quality reads, each carrying a distinct molecular identifier. Reads sharing molecular identifiers were discarded rather than binned into consensus sequences. CDR3 identification, clonotype clustering and error correction used MiTCR with a Q25 quality threshold and the strictest error-elimination algorithm. A nonparametric unseen species model with Euler transformation was used to estimate a lower bound on total TCR beta diversity. Using fastp at Q25 and MiXCR, TCRdb reprocessed the public reads and kept productive beta chains. A single entry per CDR3 protein holds the most common genes and DNA from its merged rows. The V and J calls and clone size are TCRdb's, not the authors'. The sample has 750,000 to 850,000 distinct CDR3 sequences on record, approximately 25% of them singletons. Of the sample, more than 3% falls within the top ten clones.

Study-wide findings and limitations: Estimates of total diversity based on one million sequenced T cells were regarded as lower bounds and as underestimates. The CMV infection status of donors was not known, potentially confounding age-related changes in expanded clonotypes. Conclusive comparison of naive and antigen-experienced compartments was prevented by the profiling of bulk unsorted PBMCs. The percentage of naive T cells measured by flow cytometry correlated strongly with observed TCR beta diversity. Compared with the aged group, more naive CD4+ T cells, fewer expanded clones and increased TCR diversity were shown by the long-lived group, suggesting age selection. Observed TCR beta diversity per million T cells fell roughly linearly with age, and a significant reduction was already apparent by age around 39.

These data were also filed under a second study, of T cells of mothers and their children. As noted in the second study: Nine systemically healthy Caucasian individuals served as donors, namely three mothers together with their six children. cDNA synthesis consumed the entire amount of extracted RNA, loaded at approximately 1.5 ug RNA in each 15 ul reaction. In the second PCR, the M1S primer introduced both the sample barcodes and 2-4 random nucleotides. Over 10 million TCR beta CDR3 reads came from each mother, compared with about 3 million reads from each child. TCR recombination output is similarly shaped by thymic selection in related and unrelated pairs, with a minor effect exerted by inherited differences. Related mother-child pairs always showed normalized repertoire overlap that was slightly higher than in unrelated mother-child pairs, though the difference was never significant. With a sensitivity of 90 to 100 clones per million clonotypes, no persistent microchimeric T cell clones were detected. To look for features that set related mother-child pairs apart from unrelated individuals, the researchers ran deep NGS to compare the TCR beta repertoires of mothers and children. On average, the children were roughly 10 +/- 4 years old, while the mothers were 40 +/- 4 years old. After adapters were ligated using NEBNext reagents, the libraries underwent 100+100 nt paired-end sequencing on an Illumina HiSeq 2000. Mother and child libraries were prepared a month apart and sequenced in separate runs to prevent cross-contamination. Each donor had between roughly 450,000 and 2,100,000 distinct TCR beta clonotypes identified. Naive TCR beta clonotypes were estimated from low-frequency clonotypes matched to each donor's FACS-determined naive share, without sorting.

In this chain, TRBV12-3 or TRBV12-4 is recombined with TRBJ1-1; the D gene cannot be named for sure. The sequenced material came from blood. The receptor was isolated from a boy aged 5-17 years in good health. The CDR3 reads CASSPGFPGLTFF. The nucleotide sequence reads as follows: TGTGCCAGCAGCCCTGGGTTCCCAGGATTGACTTTCTTT.